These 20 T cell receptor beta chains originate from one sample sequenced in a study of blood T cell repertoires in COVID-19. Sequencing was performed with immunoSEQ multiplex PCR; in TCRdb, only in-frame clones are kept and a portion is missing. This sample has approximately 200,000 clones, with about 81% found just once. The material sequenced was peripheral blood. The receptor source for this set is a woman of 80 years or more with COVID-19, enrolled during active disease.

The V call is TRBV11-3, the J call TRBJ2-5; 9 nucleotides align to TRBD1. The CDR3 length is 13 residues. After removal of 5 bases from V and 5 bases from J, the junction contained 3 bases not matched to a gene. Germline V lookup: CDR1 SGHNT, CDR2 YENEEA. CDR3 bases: TGTGCCAGCAGCCCTGACAGGGGGGAGACCCAGTACTTC. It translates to CASSPDRGETQYF.

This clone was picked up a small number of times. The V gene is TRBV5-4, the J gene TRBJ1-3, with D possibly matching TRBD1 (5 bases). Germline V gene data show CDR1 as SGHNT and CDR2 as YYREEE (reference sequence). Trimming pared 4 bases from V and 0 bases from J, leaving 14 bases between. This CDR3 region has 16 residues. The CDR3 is CASSTSPGFSGNTIYF. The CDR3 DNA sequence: TGTGCCAGCAGCACCTCACCAGGGTTCTCTGGAAACACCATATATTTT. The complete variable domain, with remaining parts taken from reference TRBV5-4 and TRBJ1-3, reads ETGVTQSPTHLIKTRGQQVTLRCSSQSGHNTVSWYQQALGQGPQFIFQYYREEENGRGNFPPRFSGLQFPNYSSELNVNALELDDSALYLCASSTSPGFSGNTIYFGEGSWLTVV.

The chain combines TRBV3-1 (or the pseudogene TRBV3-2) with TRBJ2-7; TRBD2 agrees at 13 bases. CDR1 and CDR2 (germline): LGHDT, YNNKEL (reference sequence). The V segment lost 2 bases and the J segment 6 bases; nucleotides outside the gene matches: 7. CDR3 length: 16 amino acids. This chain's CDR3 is CASSQTQLAGGPEQYF. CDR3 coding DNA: TGTGCCAGCAGCCAAACTCAACTAGCGGGAGGGCCCGAGCAGTACTTC.

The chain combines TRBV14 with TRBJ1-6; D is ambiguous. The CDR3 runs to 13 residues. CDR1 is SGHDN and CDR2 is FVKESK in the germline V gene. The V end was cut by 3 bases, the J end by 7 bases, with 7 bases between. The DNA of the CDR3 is TGTGCCAGCAGCCAGGCTTGGAATTCACCCCTCCACTTT. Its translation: CASSQAWNSPLHF.

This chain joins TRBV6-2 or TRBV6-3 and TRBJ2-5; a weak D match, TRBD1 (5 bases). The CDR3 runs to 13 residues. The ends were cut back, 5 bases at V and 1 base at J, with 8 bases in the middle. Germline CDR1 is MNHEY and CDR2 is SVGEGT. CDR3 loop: CASSRDSQETQYF. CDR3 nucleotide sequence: TGTGCCAGCAGTAGAGACAGCCAAGAGACCCAGTACTTC.

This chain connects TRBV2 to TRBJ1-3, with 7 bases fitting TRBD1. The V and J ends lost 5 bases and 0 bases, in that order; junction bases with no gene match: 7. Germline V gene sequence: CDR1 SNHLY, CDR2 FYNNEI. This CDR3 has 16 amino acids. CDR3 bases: TGTGCCAGCAGTTCCCGACAGGGTAACTCTGGAAACACCATATATTTT. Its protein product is CASSSRQGNSGNTIYF.

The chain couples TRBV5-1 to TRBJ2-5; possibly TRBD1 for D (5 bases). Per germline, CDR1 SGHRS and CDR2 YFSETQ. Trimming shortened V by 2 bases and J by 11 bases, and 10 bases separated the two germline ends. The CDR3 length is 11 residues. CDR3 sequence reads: CASSLMTVQYF. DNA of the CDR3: TGCGCCAGCAGCTTAATGACAGTTCAGTACTTC.

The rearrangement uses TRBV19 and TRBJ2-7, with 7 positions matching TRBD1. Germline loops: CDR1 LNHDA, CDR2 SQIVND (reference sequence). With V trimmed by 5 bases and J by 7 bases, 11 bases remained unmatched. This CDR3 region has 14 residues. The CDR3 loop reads CASSPDRIAGEQYF. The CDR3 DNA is TGTGCCAGTAGTCCGGACAGGATTGCGGGTGAGCAGTACTTC. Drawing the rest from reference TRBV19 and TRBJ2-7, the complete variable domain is DGGITQSPKYLFRKEGQNVTLSCEQNLNHDAMYWYRQDPGQGLRLIYYSQIVNDFQKGDIAEGYSVSREKKESFPLTVTSAQKNPTAFYLCASSPDRIAGEQYFGPGTRLTVT.

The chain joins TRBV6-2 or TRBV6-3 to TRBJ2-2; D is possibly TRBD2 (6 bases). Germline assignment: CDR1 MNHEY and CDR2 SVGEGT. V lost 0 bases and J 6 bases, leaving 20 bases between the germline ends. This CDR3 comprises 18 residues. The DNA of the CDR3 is TGTGCCAGCAGTTACTCGGGTTTTGGCGCGGGGTCTCCCGGGGAGCTGTTTTTT. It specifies CASSYSGFGAGSPGELFF.

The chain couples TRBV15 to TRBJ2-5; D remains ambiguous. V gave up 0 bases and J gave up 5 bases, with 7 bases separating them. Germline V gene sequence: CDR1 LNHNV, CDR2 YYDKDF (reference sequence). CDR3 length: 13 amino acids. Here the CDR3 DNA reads TGTGCCACCAGCAGAGATCGTTTTGAGACCCAGTACTTC. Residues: CATSRDRFETQYF.

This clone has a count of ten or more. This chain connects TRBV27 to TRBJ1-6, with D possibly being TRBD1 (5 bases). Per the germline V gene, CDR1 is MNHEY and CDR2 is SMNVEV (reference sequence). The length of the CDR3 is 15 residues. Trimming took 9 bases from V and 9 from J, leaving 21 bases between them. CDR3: CASTMGQVGISPLHF. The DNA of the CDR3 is TGTGCCAGTACAATGGGGCAGGTGGGGATTTCACCCCTCCACTTT.

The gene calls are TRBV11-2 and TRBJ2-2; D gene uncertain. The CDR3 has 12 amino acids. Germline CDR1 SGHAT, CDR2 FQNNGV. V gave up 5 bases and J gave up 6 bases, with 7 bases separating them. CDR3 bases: TGTGCCAGCAGCGAAGAGTCCGGGGAGCTGTTTTTT. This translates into CASSEESGELFF.

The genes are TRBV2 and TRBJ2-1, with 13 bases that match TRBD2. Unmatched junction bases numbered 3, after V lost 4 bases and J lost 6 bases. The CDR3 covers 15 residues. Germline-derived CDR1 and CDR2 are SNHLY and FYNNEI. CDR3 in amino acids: CASSAGTSGTNEQFF. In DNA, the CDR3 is TGTGCCAGCAGTGCAGGGACTAGCGGGACCAATGAGCAGTTCTTC.

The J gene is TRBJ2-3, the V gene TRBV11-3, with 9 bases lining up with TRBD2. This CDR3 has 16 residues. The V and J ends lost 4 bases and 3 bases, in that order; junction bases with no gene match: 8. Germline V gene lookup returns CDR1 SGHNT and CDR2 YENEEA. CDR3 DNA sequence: TGTGCCAGCAGCTCCACCCCGACTAGCGGTACAGATACGCAGTATTTT. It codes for CASSSTPTSGTDTQYF.

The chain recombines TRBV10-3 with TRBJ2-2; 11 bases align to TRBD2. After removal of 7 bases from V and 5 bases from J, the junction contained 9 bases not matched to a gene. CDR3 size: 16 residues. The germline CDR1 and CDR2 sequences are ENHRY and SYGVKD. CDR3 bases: TGTGCCATCAACCCCGGGACTAGCGGAACAACCGGGGAGCTGTTTTTT. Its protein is CAINPGTSGTTGELFF.

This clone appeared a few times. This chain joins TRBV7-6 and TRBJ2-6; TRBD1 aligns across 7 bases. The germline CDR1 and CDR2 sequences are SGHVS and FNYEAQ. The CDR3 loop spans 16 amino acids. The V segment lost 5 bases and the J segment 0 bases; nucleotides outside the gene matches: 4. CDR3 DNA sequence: TGTGCCAGCAGCCCGGCAGGGGGCTCTGGGGCCAACGTCCTGACTTTC. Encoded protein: CASSPAGGSGANVLTF.

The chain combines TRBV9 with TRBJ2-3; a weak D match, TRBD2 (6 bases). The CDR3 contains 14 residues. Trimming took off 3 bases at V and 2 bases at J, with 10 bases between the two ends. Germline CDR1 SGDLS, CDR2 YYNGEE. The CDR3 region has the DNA TGTGCCAGCAGCGCTCGGGACTTCACAGATACGCAGTATTTT. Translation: CASSARDFTDTQYF.

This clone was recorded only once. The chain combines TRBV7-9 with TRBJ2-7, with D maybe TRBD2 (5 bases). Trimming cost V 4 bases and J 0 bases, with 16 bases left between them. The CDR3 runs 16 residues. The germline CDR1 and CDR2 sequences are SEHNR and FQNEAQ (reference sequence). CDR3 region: CASSSPGKVSSYEQYF. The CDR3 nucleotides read TGTGCCAGCAGCTCCCCCGGGAAAGTCAGCTCCTACGAGCAGTACTTC.

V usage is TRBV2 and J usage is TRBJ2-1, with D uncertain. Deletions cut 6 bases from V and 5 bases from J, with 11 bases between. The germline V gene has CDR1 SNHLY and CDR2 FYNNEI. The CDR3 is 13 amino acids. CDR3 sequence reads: CASRSRIDNEQFF. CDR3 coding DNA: TGTGCCAGCAGGTCCAGGATAGACAATGAGCAGTTCTTC. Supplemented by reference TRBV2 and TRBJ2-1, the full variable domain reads EPEVTQTPSHQVTQMGQEVILRCVPISNHLYFYWYRQILGQKVEFLVSFYNNEISEKSEIFDDQFSVERPDGSNFTLKIRSTKLEDSAMYFCASRSRIDNEQFFGPGTRLTVL.

The CDR3 DNA sequence: TGCGCCAGCAGAGAGACAGGGGTTTCAGGAAACACCATATATTTT. It specifies CASRETGVSGNTIYF. This chain connects TRBV5-1 to TRBJ1-3; 8 bases agree with TRBD1. The CDR3 length is 15 residues. The trim removed 5 bases at V and 4 bases at J, leaving 8 bases unmatched. Germline V gene sequence: CDR1 SGHRS, CDR2 YFSETQ.